This T cell receptor (beta chain) comes out of a study of blood T cells in healthy people across ages. Findings of the study overall: PBMCs that were unsorted prevented a conclusive naive versus antigen-experienced comparison. Shifts in expanded clonotypes may have been confounded by donor CMV status, which was unknown.

This CDR3 is 16 amino acids long. Per-sample PBMC isolation yielded at least 6 million cells. Primers used in a second PCR of roughly 6 to 11 cycles were a sample-barcoded 5' primer and a J-beta primer mix. A template-switch adaptor with 12 random nucleotides tagged each cDNA molecule. TCRdb called the 5' RACE reads again in MiXCR, with one record for every CDR3 protein. The sample includes 1.5 million or so distinct CDR3 sequences, about 40% of them seen just once. This clonotype appeared a few times. Antigen unknown. The V gene is TRBV23-1, the J gene TRBJ2-5; D call uncertain. The end of the DNA is better explained by TRBJ2-7, so the J call may be wrong. TRBV23-1 qualifies as an ORF whose function is uncertain. What was sequenced was blood. The receptor was isolated from a woman aged 18-35 years in good health. The CDR3 loop reads CASSHFVDRHLYEQYF. CDR3 coding DNA: TGCGCCAGCAGTCACTTCGTGGACCGCCACCTCTACGAGCAGTACTTC.